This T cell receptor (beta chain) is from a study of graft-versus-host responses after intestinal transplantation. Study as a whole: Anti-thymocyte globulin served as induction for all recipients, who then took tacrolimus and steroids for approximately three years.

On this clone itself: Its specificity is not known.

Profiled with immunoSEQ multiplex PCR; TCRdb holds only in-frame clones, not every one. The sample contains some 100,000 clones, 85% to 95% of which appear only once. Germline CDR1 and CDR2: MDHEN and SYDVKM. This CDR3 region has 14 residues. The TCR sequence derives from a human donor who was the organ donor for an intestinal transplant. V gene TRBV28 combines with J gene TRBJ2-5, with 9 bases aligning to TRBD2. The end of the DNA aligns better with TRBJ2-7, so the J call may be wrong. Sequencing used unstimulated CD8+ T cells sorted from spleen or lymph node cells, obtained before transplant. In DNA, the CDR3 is TGTGCCAGCAGTTTGGTGCTAGCGGGATTCGAGCAGTACTTC. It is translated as CASSLVLAGFEQYF.